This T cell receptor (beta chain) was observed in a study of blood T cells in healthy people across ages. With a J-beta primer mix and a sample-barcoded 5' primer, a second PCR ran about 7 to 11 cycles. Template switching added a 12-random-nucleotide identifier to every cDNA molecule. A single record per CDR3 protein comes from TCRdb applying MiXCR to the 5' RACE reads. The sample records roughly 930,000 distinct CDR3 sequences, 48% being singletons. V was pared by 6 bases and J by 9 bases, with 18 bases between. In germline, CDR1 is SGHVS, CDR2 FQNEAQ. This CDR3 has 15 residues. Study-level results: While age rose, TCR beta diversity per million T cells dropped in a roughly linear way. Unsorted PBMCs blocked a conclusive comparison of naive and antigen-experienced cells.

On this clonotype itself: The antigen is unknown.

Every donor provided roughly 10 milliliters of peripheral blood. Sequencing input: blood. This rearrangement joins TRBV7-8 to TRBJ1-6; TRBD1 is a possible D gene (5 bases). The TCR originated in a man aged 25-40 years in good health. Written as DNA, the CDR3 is TGTGCCAGCAGACCCGTCGGGGGACCCCTTTCACCCCTCCACTTT. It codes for CASRPVGGPLSPLHF.